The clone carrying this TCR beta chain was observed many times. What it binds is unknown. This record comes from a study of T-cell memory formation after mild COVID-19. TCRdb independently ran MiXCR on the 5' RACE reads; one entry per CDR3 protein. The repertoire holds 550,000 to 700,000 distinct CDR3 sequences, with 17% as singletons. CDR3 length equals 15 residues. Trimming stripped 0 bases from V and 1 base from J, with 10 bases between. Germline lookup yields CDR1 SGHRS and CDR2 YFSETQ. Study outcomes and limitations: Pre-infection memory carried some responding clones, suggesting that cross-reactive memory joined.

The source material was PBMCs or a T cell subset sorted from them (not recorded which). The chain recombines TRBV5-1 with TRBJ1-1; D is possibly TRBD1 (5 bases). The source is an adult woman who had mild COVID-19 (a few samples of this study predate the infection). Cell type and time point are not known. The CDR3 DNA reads TGCGCCAGCAGCTTGGGATCTCAGGGGAACACTGAAGCTTTCTTT. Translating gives CASSLGSQGNTEAFF.